This T cell receptor (beta chain) was found in a study of T-cell memory formation after mild COVID-19. MiXCR, run by TCRdb on the 5' RACE reads, gives a single entry per CDR3 protein. The data contain roughly 200,000 distinct CDR3 sequences, 15% to 20% of them seen just once; the ten biggest clones take up under 2.5%. Germline lookup yields CDR1 ENHRY and CDR2 SYGVKD. This CDR3 comprises 14 residues. The ends were cut back, 2 bases at V and 7 bases at J, with 12 bases in the middle. The chain combines TRBV10-3 with TRBJ1-5; tentative D call: TRBD1 (6 bases). Sequencing input: PBMCs or a T cell subset sorted from them (not recorded which). The TCR comes from an adult woman who had mild COVID-19 (a few samples of this study predate the infection). Cell type and time point are not known. CDR3: CAISEGGAGQPQHF. The CDR3 coding sequence is TGTGCCATCAGTGAGGGGGGCGCGGGACAGCCCCAGCATTTT.